This T cell receptor (beta chain) was sequenced for a study of CD8 T cells in Susac syndrome. Notes on the study in general: That the number of individuals in its TCR sequencing and HLA analysis was relatively small was acknowledged by the study.

The sequenced target, TCR beta, came from blood CD8+ and CD4+ T cells. After extraction with the RNeasy kit, about 0.5 to 1 ug of the RNA was reverse transcribed using random hexamers. It was immunoSEQ multiplex PCR that amplified TCR beta CDR3 across 54 Vbeta and 13 Jbeta. From the immunoSEQ multiplex PCR reads, TCRdb called clonotypes with MiXCR, one entry per CDR3 protein. The table has about 200,000 distinct CDR3 sequences, 85% to 95% seen once. Details on this clonotype: Its antigen is not known.

V was pared by 4 bases and J by 4 bases, with 8 bases of the junction left unmatched. This CDR3 spans 16 amino acids. Germline V CDR1 and CDR2: MNHEY, SVGAGI. This chain links TRBV6-5 with TRBJ1-3; 9 positions agree with TRBD1. Sequenced material: CD4+ T cells from PBMCs. The clonotype originates from a human donor in good health. CDR3 coding DNA: TGTGCCAGCAGTTCCCGCCCCGGGACAGGGGGAAACACCATATATTTT. It encodes CASSSRPGTGGNTIYF.